The present entry profiles one T cell receptor (beta chain) with its context. This sample is part of a study of Ad26.COV2.S vaccination and SARS-CoV-2 variants. The CDR3 consists of 13 residues. The ends lost 6 bases at V and 1 base at J; junction bases unmatched: 2. The germline V gene has CDR1 ENHRY and CDR2 SYGVKD. Sample treatment: approximately 18 received Ad26.COV2.S at low or high dose, single or two shots; about 5 received placebo; per-sample allocation not given. The investigators took samples on day 63 after the first vaccine or placebo injection. Measured with immunoSEQ multiplex PCR; TCRdb has only the in-frame clones, and not every one. The top ten hold around 5% of the sample, which has 380,000 or so clones, roughly 89% seen once.

The rearrangement uses TRBV10-3 and TRBJ2-7; 8 bases line up with TRBD2. The sequencing used peripheral blood, collected in a trial of Ad26.COV2.S vaccine versus placebo. The TCR sequence derives from a person aged 18-65 years who received the Ad26.COV2.S COVID-19 vaccine or a placebo. This CDR3 reads CAISRGGSYEQYF. CDR3 DNA: TGTGCCATCAGCCGGGGGGGGTCCTACGAGCAGTACTTC.